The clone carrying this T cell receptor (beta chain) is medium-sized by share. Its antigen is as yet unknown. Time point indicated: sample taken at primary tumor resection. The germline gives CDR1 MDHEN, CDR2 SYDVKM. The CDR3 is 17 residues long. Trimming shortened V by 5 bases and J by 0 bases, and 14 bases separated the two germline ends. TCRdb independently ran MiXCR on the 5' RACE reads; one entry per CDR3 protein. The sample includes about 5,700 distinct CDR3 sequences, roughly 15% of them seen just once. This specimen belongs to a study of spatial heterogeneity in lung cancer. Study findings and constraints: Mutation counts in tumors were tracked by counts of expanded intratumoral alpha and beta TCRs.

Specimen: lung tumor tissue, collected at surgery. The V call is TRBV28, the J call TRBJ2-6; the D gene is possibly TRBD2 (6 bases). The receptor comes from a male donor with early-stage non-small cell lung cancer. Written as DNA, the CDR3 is TGTGCCAGCAGTCCCCTGACCGGGAGCTCTGGGGCCAACGTCCTGACTTTC. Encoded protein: CASSPLTGSSGANVLTF.